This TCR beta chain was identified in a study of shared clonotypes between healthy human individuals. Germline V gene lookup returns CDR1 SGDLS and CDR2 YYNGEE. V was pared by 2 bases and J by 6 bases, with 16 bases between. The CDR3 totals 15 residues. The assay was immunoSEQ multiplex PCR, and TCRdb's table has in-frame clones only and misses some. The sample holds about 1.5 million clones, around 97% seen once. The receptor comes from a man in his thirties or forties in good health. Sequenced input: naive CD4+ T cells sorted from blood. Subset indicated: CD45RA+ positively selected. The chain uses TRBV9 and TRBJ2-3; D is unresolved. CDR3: CASSVSAFPRDTQYF. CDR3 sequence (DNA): TGTGCCAGCAGCGTCTCGGCGTTTCCGAGGGATACGCAGTATTTT.